In this sample, the clone carrying this T cell receptor (beta chain) turned up many times. No antigen is known for it. This sample is part of a study of early T cells in non-severe SARS-CoV-2 infection. Turning to the study itself: Sequenced bulk RNA came from whole blood that was unsorted, and chains were unpaired.

Study findings and constraints: Matching with VDJdb favored anti-spike CD8 responses (missing private and CD4 specificities).

Individual cDNA molecules carried attached unique molecular identifiers. TCRdb reprocessed the 5' RACE reads via MiXCR and lists one record per CDR3 protein. Of tens of thousands of distinct CDR3 sequences listed, roughly 12% were seen once; the top ten hold about 10%. CDR3 length: 13 amino acids. Losses at the gene ends were 5 bases for V and 6 bases for J; bases not matched to a gene: 5. Per germline, CDR1 DFQATT and CDR2 SNEGSKA (reference sequence). The sequencing input was whole blood. This clonotype was sampled from an adult who was a healthcare worker with PCR-confirmed SARS-CoV-2 infection or an uninfected control (not recorded which). V and J are TRBV20-1 and TRBJ2-7, with TRBD2 matching over 12 bases. For the CDR3, the DNA is TGCAGTGCTGGCAAGACTAGCGGGAGCGAGCAGTACTTC. It specifies CSAGKTSGSEQYF.